The sequence of this TCR beta chain was determined in a study of T cell responses to AZD1222 COVID-19 vaccine. Study observations and caveats: Spike-specific TCR breadth and depth grew following two AZD1222 doses. Nearly half of unique spike-specific TCRs reportedly avoided B.1.351 and B.1.1.7 mutated regions. Repertoire collection took place solely once the T cell response had peaked. Dominant CD4 TCR responses targeted spike regions 160-218 and 743-854.

Details on this clone: The antigen is not known.

Method: immunoSEQ multiplex PCR; TCRdb's copy keeps in-frame clones and lacks some. The repertoire holds approximately 120,000 clones, with about 89% as singletons. This specimen consisted of peripheral blood, obtained on day 0 of MenACWY control vaccination. This TCR came from an adult in good health.

The CDR3 region has the DNA TGTGCCAGCAGCTTAGATGGGCTTCTCAACACCGGGGAGCTGTTTTTT. Amino acid sequence: CASSLDGLLNTGELFF. The chain joins TRBV7-7 to TRBJ2-2; D ambiguous. Germline-derived CDR1 and CDR2 are SSHAT and FNYEAQ (reference sequence). V was clipped by 1 base and J by 2 bases, with 11 bases between them. The CDR3 totals 16 residues.